These 24 T cell receptor beta chains share one sample of origin, sequenced in a study of shared clonotypes between healthy human individuals. Produced via immunoSEQ multiplex PCR; TCRdb's table is partial and in-frame only. In the table there are a few hundred thousand clones, roughly four fifths of which are singletons. The sequencing input was PBMCs. These receptors were collected from a woman in her thirties or forties in good health. Some clones in this sample may be carry-over from other donors' samples.

The CDR3 region has the DNA TGCAACGGACAGCTAGGAGAGACCCAGTACTTC. The encoded protein is CNGQLGETQYF. The chain combines TRBV20-1 with TRBJ2-5; the D gene is possibly TRBD1 (6 bases). This CDR3 has 11 residues. Germline CDR1 reads DFQATT; CDR2 reads SNEGSKA (reference sequence).

The rearrangement links TRBV7-9 to TRBJ1-4, with 8 positions matching TRBD1. Germline loops: CDR1 SEHNR, CDR2 FQNEAQ (reference sequence). This CDR3 region has 12 residues. Trimming removed 6 bases from V and 8 bases from J; junction bases left unmatched: 2. This CDR3 reads CASSQGAEKLFF. The CDR3 nucleotides are TGTGCCAGCAGTCAGGGGGCCGAAAAACTGTTTTTT.

This clone occurred a few times. The chain is built from TRBV28 and TRBJ1-5; TRBD1 matches 9 bases. Trimming removed 5 bases from V and 7 bases from J; junction bases left unmatched: 12. CDR1 and CDR2 from the germline V gene are MDHEN and SYDVKM. The length of the CDR3 is 16 residues. CDR3 loop: CASSTPRTGEYQPQHF. The CDR3 bases are TGTGCCAGCAGTACCCCCCGGACAGGGGAGTACCAGCCCCAGCATTTT.

The J gene is TRBJ1-2, the V gene TRBV30; D not resolved. Trimming shortened V by 0 bases and J by 0 bases, and 5 bases separated the two germline ends. Per the germline V gene, CDR1 is GTSNPN and CDR2 is SVGIG (reference sequence). This CDR3 has 13 amino acids. The CDR3: CAWSVATNYGYTF. CDR3 bases: TGTGCCTGGAGTGTGGCTACTAACTATGGCTACACCTTC.

This clone was detected ten times or more. The rearrangement uses TRBV19 and TRBJ1-1; D not certain. Trimming pared 3 bases from V and 0 bases from J, leaving 5 bases between. This CDR3 spans 13 amino acids. Germline V gene data show CDR1 as LNHDA and CDR2 as SQIVND (reference sequence). CDR3 amino acids: CASSIVVNTEAFF. The CDR3 DNA reads TGTGCCAGTAGTATTGTGGTGAACACTGAAGCTTTCTTT.

Points on this clone: This likely came from a read error, as a far larger clone is one base away. This chain joins TRBV4-3 and TRBJ1-2, with a tentative D call TRBD1 (5 bases). The CDR3 is made up of 17 amino acids. The germline gives CDR1 LGHNA, CDR2 YSLEER. Trimming shortened V by 4 bases and J by 4 bases, and 22 bases separated the two germline ends. The chain's CDR3 is CASSPGSGREYGYGYTF. For the CDR3, the DNA is TGCGCCAGCAGCCCAGGGTCGGGCAGGGAGTACGGCTATGGCTACACCTTC.

The V call is TRBV7-9, the J call TRBJ1-2; D perhaps matches TRBD1 (6 bases). CDR1 is SEHNR and CDR2 is FQNEAQ in the germline V gene (reference sequence). V was clipped by 4 bases and J by 3 bases, with 9 bases between them. The CDR3 runs to 13 residues. Here the CDR3 reads CASSYNRDYGYTF. CDR3 DNA sequence: TGTGCCAGCAGCTACAACAGGGACTATGGCTACACCTTC.

The chain couples TRBV19 to TRBJ2-7; D tentatively reads TRBD1 or TRBD2 (5 bases each). V lost 4 bases, J lost 6 bases, and 16 bases lay in between. Germline loops: CDR1 LNHDA, CDR2 SQIVND (reference sequence). This CDR3 is built from 14 residues. The CDR3 coding sequence is TGTGCCAGTAGTAAAGAAGGGGCAGGGACCGAGCAGTACTTC. Encoded protein: CASSKEGAGTEQYF.

The chain combines TRBV30 with TRBJ1-4; TRBD1 agrees at 9 bases. The CDR3 runs 14 residues. The V and J ends lost 2 bases and 10 bases, in that order; junction bases with no gene match: 8. Germline-derived CDR1 and CDR2 are GTSNPN and SVGIG (reference sequence). CDR3 nucleotide sequence: TGTGCCTGGAGTCAGGGACAGGGCCTTGGAAAACTGTTTTTT. It specifies CAWSQGQGLGKLFF.

The chain uses TRBV7-2 and TRBJ1-5; TRBD1 matches at 9 bases. The V gene end was trimmed by 3 bases and the J gene end by 2 bases; junction bases not matched to a gene: 5. The CDR3 runs to 16 residues. The germline gives CDR1 SGHTA, CDR2 FQGNSA. The CDR3 is CASSLWGQGGNQPQHF. DNA for the CDR3: TGTGCCAGCAGCTTGTGGGGACAGGGTGGCAATCAGCCCCAGCATTTT.

V is TRBV10-2 and J is TRBJ2-1; 11 bases fit TRBD2. Germline V gene lookup returns CDR1 WSHSY and CDR2 SAAADI. V lost 2 bases and J lost 8; bases outside the gene matches: 11. The CDR3 length is 17 residues. CDR3 nucleotide sequence: TGCGCCAGCAGTGAGACAGCTAGCGGGAGGATATCTTATGAGCAGTTCTTC. Protein sequence: CASSETASGRISYEQFF.

The chain combines TRBV19 with TRBJ2-2; no clear D. Trimming cost V 10 bases and J 0 bases, with 9 bases left between them. This CDR3 spans 13 amino acids. Germline V gene lookup returns CDR1 LNHDA and CDR2 SQIVND (reference sequence). The CDR3 sequence: CATCDTNTGELFF. The CDR3 DNA follows: TGTGCCACCTGTGATACGAACACCGGGGAGCTGTTTTTT.

The chain has TRBV30 and TRBJ1-5, with D unclear. The CDR3 spans 15 residues. With 0 bases removed from V and 5 bases from J, the gap between germline ends came to 14 bases. From germline, CDR1 is GTSNPN and CDR2 SVGIG (reference sequence). The CDR3 sequence: CAWSVDPLRDQPQHF. The CDR3, as DNA: TGTGCCTGGAGTGTCGATCCCCTCCGGGATCAGCCCCAGCATTTT.

The chain joins TRBV28 to TRBJ2-7; 7 nucleotides match TRBD2. This CDR3 is 13 amino acids long. J was trimmed by 7 bases and V by 6 bases; bases with no gene match: 9. Germline lookup yields CDR1 MDHEN and CDR2 SYDVKM. The chain's CDR3 is CASSRGRTGEQYF. In nucleotides, the CDR3 is TGTGCCAGCAGCCGCGGGAGAACGGGAGAGCAGTACTTC.

The chain couples TRBV4-2 to TRBJ2-7, with 9 positions matching TRBD1. V lost 4 bases to trimming and J lost 5 bases; unmatched junction nucleotides: 9. The CDR3 contains 15 residues. Germline V gives CDR1 LGHNA, CDR2 YNFKEQ. The CDR3 DNA is TGTGCCAGCAGCCCAGAAAGTGGGGACAGGGACGAGCAGTACTTC. Protein sequence: CASSPESGDRDEQYF.

The V gene is TRBV15, the J gene TRBJ2-5; D gene uncertain. Trimming cost V 0 bases and J 5 bases, with 10 bases left between them. Per germline, CDR1 LNHNV and CDR2 YYDKDF (reference sequence). CDR3 length equals 14 residues. CDR3 sequence reads: CATSRDPGLETQYF. The CDR3 bases are TGTGCCACCAGCAGAGACCCGGGTCTGGAGACCCAGTACTTC.

V and J are TRBV4-2 and TRBJ1-5; perhaps TRBD1 as D (5 bases). Trimming cost V 0 bases and J 3 bases, with 18 bases left between them. Germline V gene lookup returns CDR1 LGHNA and CDR2 YNFKEQ. The CDR3 length is 18 residues. CDR3 protein: CASSQDPSGLKNNQPQHF. Here the CDR3 DNA reads TGTGCCAGCAGCCAAGATCCTTCGGGACTCAAAAACAATCAGCCCCAGCATTTT.

CDR3 sequence (DNA): TGTGCCAGCAGTGAAGAGTTGAACACTGAAGCTTTCTTT. Encoded protein: CASSEELNTEAFF. The V and J genes are TRBV2 and TRBJ1-1; D remains ambiguous. V was trimmed by 1 base and J by 0 bases, leaving 3 bases between them. Germline V gene lookup returns CDR1 SNHLY and CDR2 FYNNEI. The CDR3 length is 13 residues. Looking up the rest from reference TRBV2 and TRBJ1-1 gives the full variable domain: EPEVTQTPSHQVTQMGQEVILRCVPISNHLYFYWYRQILGQKVEFLVSFYNNEISEKSEIFDDQFSVERPDGSNFTLKIRSTKLEDSAMYFCASSEELNTEAFFGQGTRLTVV.

This clone has a single count. With only one base between it and a far larger clone, this is likely a read error. The V and J genes are TRBV29-1 and TRBJ1-4; 11 nucleotides match TRBD1. Per germline, CDR1 SQVTM and CDR2 ANQGSEA. This CDR3 is 16 amino acids long. J was trimmed by 8 bases and V by 7 bases; bases with no gene match: 15. CDR3 DNA sequence: TGCAGCGGTCCTCTCCGCCGGGACAGGGGGGACGAAAAACTGTTTTTT. Translating it yields CSGPLRRDRGDEKLFF.

The gene calls are TRBV11-2 and TRBJ2-1, with 7 bases identical to TRBD2. After removal of 0 bases from V and 3 bases from J, the junction contained 5 bases not matched to a gene. Per germline, CDR1 SGHAT and CDR2 FQNNGV. This CDR3 comprises 16 residues. The CDR3 bases are TGTGCCAGCAGCTTAGAAGTCGGGACTAACTACAATGAGCAGTTCTTC. This sequence encodes CASSLEVGTNYNEQFF. The full variable domain, with the rest looked up from reference TRBV11-2 and TRBJ2-1, is EAGVAQSPRYKIIEKRQSVAFWCNPISGHATLYWYQQILGQGPKLLIQFQNNGVVDDSQLPKDRFSAERLKGVDSTLKIQPAKLEDSAVYLCASSLEVGTNYNEQFFGPGTRLTVL.

This chain joins TRBV6-6 and TRBJ2-3; D is ambiguous. Germline CDR1 MNHNY, CDR2 SVGAGI (reference sequence). This CDR3 has 12 residues. V was trimmed by 4 bases and J by 2 bases, leaving 4 bases between them. The CDR3, as DNA: TGTGCCAGCAGTTGGCACACAGATACGCAGTATTTT. This codes for CASSWHTDTQYF.

Turning to this clone: A single base is all that separates this from a far larger clone, so a read error is likely. Other DNA sequences in the same sample also yield this CDR3. This chain joins TRBV28 and TRBJ1-5; D gene uncertain. The CDR3 is 13 amino acids. The ends were cut back, 6 bases at V and 4 bases at J, with 10 bases in the middle. CDR1 MDHEN and CDR2 SYDVKM come from the germline V gene. The DNA for the CDR3 is TGTGCCAGCAGCTTCCAAGGAAATCAGCCCCAGCATTTT. It encodes CASSFQGNQPQHF.

The CDR3 here is CASSLGADRSYEQYF. The CDR3 region has the DNA TGTGCCAGCAGCTTAGGGGCGGACAGATCCTACGAGCAGTACTTC. The chain joins TRBV11-3 to TRBJ2-7; tentative D call: TRBD1 (6 bases). The CDR3 sequence is 15 residues long. Trimming took 1 base from V and 1 from J, leaving 11 bases between them. Germline CDR1 and CDR2: SGHNT and YENEEA.

The CDR3 DNA is TGTGCCAGCAGCTTAGCGGGTAGCGGGAGCTCCTACAATGAGCAGTTCTTC. It is translated as CASSLAGSGSSYNEQFF. The chain has TRBV7-2 and TRBJ2-1; 9 bases map to TRBD2. Germline lookup yields CDR1 SGHTA and CDR2 FQGNSA. The CDR3 loop spans 17 amino acids. The V segment lost 0 bases and the J segment 0 bases; nucleotides outside the gene matches: 3.